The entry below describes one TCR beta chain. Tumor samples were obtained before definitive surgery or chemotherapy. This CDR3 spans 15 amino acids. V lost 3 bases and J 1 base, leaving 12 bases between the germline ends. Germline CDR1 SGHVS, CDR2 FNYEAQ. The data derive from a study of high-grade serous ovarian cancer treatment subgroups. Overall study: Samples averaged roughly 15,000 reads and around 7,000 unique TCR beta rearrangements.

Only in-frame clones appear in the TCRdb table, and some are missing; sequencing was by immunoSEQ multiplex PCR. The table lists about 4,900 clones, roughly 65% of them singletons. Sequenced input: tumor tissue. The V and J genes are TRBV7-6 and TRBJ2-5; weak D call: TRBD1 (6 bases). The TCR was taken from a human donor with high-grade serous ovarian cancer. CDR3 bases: TGTGCCAGCAGCTTCTGGGACACGGGCCAAGAGACCCAGTACTTC. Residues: CASSFWDTGQETQYF.